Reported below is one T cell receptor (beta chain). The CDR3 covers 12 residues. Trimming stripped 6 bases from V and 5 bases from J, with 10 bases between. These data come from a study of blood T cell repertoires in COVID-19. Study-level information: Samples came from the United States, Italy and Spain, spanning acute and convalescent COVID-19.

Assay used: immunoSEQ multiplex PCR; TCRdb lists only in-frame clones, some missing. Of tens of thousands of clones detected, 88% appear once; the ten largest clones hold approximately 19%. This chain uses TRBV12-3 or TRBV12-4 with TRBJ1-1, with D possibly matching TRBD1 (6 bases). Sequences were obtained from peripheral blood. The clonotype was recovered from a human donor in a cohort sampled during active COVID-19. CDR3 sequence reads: CASSTGFTEAFF. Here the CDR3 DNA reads TGTGCCAGCAGCACAGGGTTTACTGAAGCTTTCTTT.